Below, 23 T cell receptor beta chains from the same sample are listed, as sequenced in a study of monozygotic twins with inflammatory bowel disease. TCRdb reprocessed the 5' RACE reads and keeps a single row for each CDR3 protein, giving no DNA. Its table records under 350,000 distinct CDR3 sequences. The material sequenced was blood. The origin of the receptors is a human donor with ulcerative colitis or Crohn's disease, or a healthy co-twin of an affected twin (not recorded which).

The chain combines TRBV5-5 with TRBJ2-3; there is no DNA to check the TCRdb D call of TRBD1. The CDR3 length is 18 residues. The V gene's germline CDR1 is SGHKS and CDR2 YYEKEE (reference sequence). The CDR3 loop reads CASSLTGSGTRGSDTQYF.

The chain uses TRBV28 and TRBJ2-7; as DNA is missing, the TRBD2 call by TCRdb cannot be tested. This CDR3 is built from 14 residues. The V gene's germline CDR1 is MDHEN and CDR2 SYDVKM. CDR3 sequence: CASRQLAGGYEQYF.

The CDR3 region is CASSQVRAIGETQYF. The chain combines TRBV14 with TRBJ2-5; checking the TCRdb D call of TRBD1 is not possible without DNA. The CDR3 runs to 15 residues. CDR1 is SGHDN and CDR2 is FVKESK in the germline V gene.

This rearrangement joins TRBV20-1 to TRBJ2-1; absent DNA, TCRdb's TRBD2 call cannot be checked. Germline V gives CDR1 DFQATT, CDR2 SNEGSKA (reference sequence). CDR3 size: 15 residues. CDR3 amino acids: CSARDPRRARNEQFF.

The V and J genes are TRBV7-8 and TRBJ2-5; checking the TCRdb D call of TRBD1 is not possible without DNA. CDR1 is SGHVS and CDR2 is FQNEAQ in the germline V gene. This CDR3 is built from 14 residues. CDR3 sequence reads: CASSSTGSRETQYF.

This chain joins TRBV29-1 and TRBJ1-1. From germline, CDR1 is SQVTM and CDR2 ANQGSEA. CDR3 length: 12 residues. This CDR3 reads CSVDSGNTEAFF.

This chain links TRBV6-6 with TRBJ2-7; the TCRdb D gene call, TRBD2, has no DNA to confirm it. The CDR3 is 12 residues long. Germline assignment: CDR1 MNHNY and CDR2 SVGAGI (reference sequence). CDR3 amino acids: CASSYVRDEQYF.

The gene calls are TRBV20-1 and TRBJ1-3. The CDR3 has 14 residues. The V gene's germline CDR1 is DFQATT and CDR2 SNEGSKA (reference sequence). Here the CDR3 reads CSARDPLSRNTIYF.

The rearrangement joins TRBV13 to TRBJ1-5; TCRdb reports TRBD1, a call that lacks DNA to check it against. The CDR3 length is 15 residues. Germline assignment: CDR1 PRHDT and CDR2 FYEKMQ (reference sequence). The CDR3 here is CASSHRGLGNQPQHF.

The J gene is TRBJ2-3, the V gene TRBV18; the TCRdb D gene call, TRBD1, has no DNA to confirm it. The germline V gene has CDR1 KGHSH and CDR2 LQKENI. This CDR3 has 14 amino acids. The CDR3 sequence is CASSPTGGADTQYF.

This rearrangement joins TRBV28 to TRBJ2-1; the TCRdb call, TRBD2, lacks DNA for checking. The CDR3 extends over 20 amino acids. Germline loops: CDR1 MDHEN, CDR2 SYDVKM. The CDR3: CASGLASSGWTRFAYNEQFF.

This chain uses TRBV6-1 with TRBJ2-6; TCRdb lists TRBD1, though no DNA is available to test this call. The CDR3 totals 16 residues. Germline V gene data show CDR1 as MNHNS and CDR2 as SASEGT. The CDR3 spells CASSRTVISGANVLTF.

The chain carries TRBV6-4 and TRBJ2-5. The CDR3 contains 13 residues. From germline, CDR1 is MRHNA and CDR2 SNTAGT. CDR3 in amino acids: CASTRFRIETQYF.

The chain couples TRBV5-6 to TRBJ1-4; there is no DNA to check the TCRdb D call of TRBD1. Germline CDR1 reads SGHDT; CDR2 reads YYEEEE. CDR3 length: 13 amino acids. The CDR3 spells CASGVLSNEKLFF.

The V call is TRBV14, the J call TRBJ1-1. Germline values: CDR1 SGHDN, CDR2 FVKESK. The CDR3 consists of 15 residues. This chain's CDR3 is CASSPASGRLGEAFF.

V usage is TRBV13 and J usage is TRBJ2-5; the TRBD1 assignment by TCRdb is unverifiable without DNA. This CDR3 region has 16 residues. Germline V gene sequence: CDR1 PRHDT, CDR2 FYEKMQ (reference sequence). The CDR3 reads CASSLRQGVTQETQYF.

This sequence joins TRBV20-1 and TRBJ1-5. The CDR3 is made up of 13 amino acids. Germline V gene data show CDR1 as DFQATT and CDR2 as SNEGSKA (reference sequence). This CDR3 reads CSARDRLNQPQHF.

V is TRBV9 and J is TRBJ1-4. The CDR3 has 15 residues. Per the germline V gene, CDR1 is SGDLS and CDR2 is YYNGEE. CDR3 sequence: CASSVASATNEKLFF.

This chain uses TRBV20-1 with TRBJ2-3; TCRdb's D call of TRBD2 is untestable without DNA. Germline V gives CDR1 DFQATT, CDR2 SNEGSKA (reference sequence). The CDR3 is 15 residues long. The CDR3 sequence is CSAIVGVEGTDTQYF.

The genes are TRBV12-3 or TRBV12-4 and TRBJ2-5; the D gene TCRdb calls, TRBD1, cannot be checked with no DNA. The CDR3 runs 16 residues. The CDR3 sequence is CASSLTTSGGVETQYF.

The V and J genes are TRBV10-3 and TRBJ2-3; TCRdb's assignment of TRBD2 cannot be checked, as there is no DNA. CDR3 length equals 16 residues. Germline CDR1 is ENHRY and CDR2 is SYGVKD. The CDR3 is CAIKGTSGTSTDTQYF.

CDR3 residues: CSVHTGVTEAFF. The chain couples TRBV29-1 to TRBJ1-1; no DNA is available, so the TRBD1 call from TCRdb remains unchecked. Per germline, CDR1 SQVTM and CDR2 ANQGSEA. The CDR3 is 12 residues long.

The chain joins TRBV9 to TRBJ2-2; the TCRdb D gene call, TRBD2, has no DNA to confirm it. Germline-derived CDR1 and CDR2 are SGDLS and YYNGEE. The CDR3 consists of 14 residues. Here the CDR3 reads CASSVAGGAGELFF.